Listed here are 5 T cell receptor beta chains from one sample, sequenced in a study of CD8 T cells in Susac syndrome. When the RNA was reverse transcribed, random hexamers were used with an input of 0.5 to 1 ug. Using its own MiXCR run on the immunoSEQ multiplex PCR reads, TCRdb lists one record per CDR3 protein. The sample holds approximately 190,000 distinct CDR3 sequences, approximately 95% seen once. The material sequenced was CD4+ T cells from PBMCs. Source of these receptors: a human donor in good health.

A single count supports this clonotype. This sequence joins TRBV7-3 and TRBJ1-6, with D perhaps TRBD1 (6 bases). V was trimmed by 3 bases and J by 10 bases, leaving 13 bases between them. Looked up from germline, CDR1 is SGHTA and CDR2 is FQGTGA. The length of the CDR3 is 14 residues. This chain's CDR3 is CASSLGGTGSPLHF. The CDR3 nucleotides are TGTGCCAGCAGCTTGGGGGGCACGGGGTCACCCCTCCACTTT.

The chain combines TRBV5-1 with TRBJ2-1; the D is unclear. Trimming cost V 8 bases and J 0 bases, with 12 bases left between them. CDR3 length equals 14 residues. Germline V gene lookup returns CDR1 SGHRS and CDR2 YFSETQ. The CDR3 DNA is TGCGCCAGTTCAGGTGGGGTCTCCTACAATGAGCAGTTCTTC. Amino acid sequence: CASSGGVSYNEQFF.

This sequence joins TRBV29-1 and TRBJ2-5, with 7 bases fitting TRBD2. The CDR3 sequence is 10 residues long. V shed 4 bases, J shed 7 bases, and the junction held 0 bases outside the gene matches. Germline CDR1 and CDR2: SQVTM and ANQGSEA. CDR3 amino acids: CSVGEGTQYF. As DNA, the CDR3 is TGCAGCGTTGGGGAGGGGACCCAGTACTTC.

The rearrangement uses TRBV6-1 and TRBJ2-4, with D hard to call. With 6 bases removed from V and 0 bases from J, the gap between germline ends came to 18 bases. The CDR3 has 17 amino acids. The germline gives CDR1 MNHNS, CDR2 SASEGT. CDR3 sequence reads: CASSPWAADGAKNIQYF. The CDR3 region has the DNA TGTGCCAGCAGCCCGTGGGCTGCAGATGGAGCCAAAAACATTCAGTACTTC.

V and J are TRBV29-1 and TRBJ1-2; 8 bases align to TRBD1. This CDR3 contains 13 residues. The germline gives CDR1 SQVTM, CDR2 ANQGSEA. The junction had 6 bases not matched to a gene; V was cut back by 6 bases and J by 3 bases. The CDR3 coding sequence is TGCAGCGTCGGCAGGGGGCAAGACTATGGCTACACCTTC. Translating gives CSVGRGQDYGYTF.